One and the same sample provided the 32 T cell receptor beta chains below, sequenced in a study of early T cells in non-severe SARS-CoV-2 infection. TCRdb used MiXCR to reprocess the 5' RACE reads, holding one entry per CDR3 protein. The sample lists 100,000 to 150,000 distinct CDR3 sequences, under 15% occurring once. Sequencing used whole blood. These receptors were taken from an adult who was a healthcare worker with PCR-confirmed SARS-CoV-2 infection or an uninfected control (not recorded which).

This clonotype came up many times. The V and J genes are TRBV7-7 and TRBJ1-4; no clear D gene. This CDR3 contains 13 residues. V shed 2 bases and J shed 4 bases, with 5 bases lying between them. Per germline, CDR1 SSHAT and CDR2 FNYEAQ (reference sequence). The CDR3 reads CASSLSNNEKLFF. The CDR3 DNA reads TGTGCCAGCAGCTTATCGAATAATGAAAAACTGTTTTTT.

This clonotype came up many times. V is TRBV12-3 or TRBV12-4 and J is TRBJ2-2; D not certain. The CDR3 runs 12 residues. V lost 6 bases to trimming and J lost 2 bases, with 4 bases between them. The CDR3 nucleotides read TGTGCCAGCAGCAGAAACACCGGGGAGCTGTTTTTT. Translated: CASSRNTGELFF.

This clonotype was seen a few times. V is TRBV4-2 and J is TRBJ2-7; 9 nucleotides line up with TRBD1. With V trimmed by 0 bases and J by 7 bases, 7 bases remained unmatched. The germline gives CDR1 LGHNA, CDR2 YNFKEQ. The CDR3 runs 15 residues. CDR3 protein: CASSQEEQGAGEQYF. The CDR3 DNA reads TGTGCCAGCAGCCAAGAGGAACAGGGGGCAGGTGAGCAGTACTTC.

The chain uses TRBV12-3 or TRBV12-4 and TRBJ1-1, with unresolved D. V dropped 5 bases and J dropped 5 bases, with 12 bases sitting between them. The CDR3 loop spans 13 amino acids. The CDR3 DNA reads TGTGCCAGCAGTCTCGCCCCTGAAACTGAAGCTTTCTTT. It translates to CASSLAPETEAFF.

This chain joins TRBV20-1 and TRBJ1-1; D remains ambiguous. Trimming removed 1 base from V and 1 base from J, with 10 bases in between. The CDR3 is 14 residues long. The germline CDR1 and CDR2 sequences are DFQATT and SNEGSKA (reference sequence). Here the CDR3 reads CSARVPGGNTEAFF. CDR3 DNA sequence: TGCAGTGCTAGAGTTCCGGGTGGGAACACTGAAGCTTTCTTT.

The chain carries TRBV6-6 and TRBJ2-3, with D possibly being TRBD1 (5 bases). Germline V gene sequence: CDR1 MNHNY, CDR2 SVGAGI (reference sequence). The CDR3 has 14 residues. V was trimmed by 2 bases and J by 5 bases, leaving 11 bases between them. CDR3 region: CASSYPSREDTQYF. CDR3 nucleotide sequence: TGTGCCAGCAGTTACCCAAGCAGGGAAGATACGCAGTATTTT.

This clonotype occurred a few times. This chain joins TRBV12-3 or TRBV12-4 and TRBJ1-1; the D is unclear. Between the trimmed V and J ends, which lost 6 bases and 3 bases, there was a span of 8 bases. The CDR3 length is 12 residues. CDR3 DNA sequence: TGTGCCAGCAGGACTGGCCACACTGAAGCTTTCTTT. The encoded protein is CASRTGHTEAFF.

The V call is TRBV5-4, the J call TRBJ1-2; D is ambiguous. Trimming left V 0 bases short and J 4 bases short, with 4 bases between. The CDR3 has 12 amino acids. Germline assignment: CDR1 SGHNT and CDR2 YYREEE (reference sequence). The CDR3 protein is CASSLDAYGYTF. DNA of the CDR3: TGTGCCAGCAGCTTGGACGCCTATGGCTACACCTTC.

This chain uses TRBV12-3 or TRBV12-4 with TRBJ1-1; possible D gene TRBD1, 6 bases. The CDR3 sequence is 14 residues long. Trimming cost V 4 bases and J 8 bases, with 17 bases left between them. The CDR3 reads CASSSIGGAREAFF. The CDR3 coding sequence is TGTGCCAGCAGTTCCATAGGGGGGGCCAGGGAAGCTTTCTTT.

This sequence joins TRBV9 and TRBJ1-1; 7 bases are a match to TRBD1. From germline, CDR1 is SGDLS and CDR2 YYNGEE. V shed 4 bases, J shed 3 bases, and the junction held 9 bases outside the gene matches. The CDR3 runs 15 residues. CDR3 nucleotide sequence: TGTGCCAGCAGCCCACGACAGGGTAGGGACACTGAAGCTTTCTTT. Encoded protein: CASSPRQGRDTEAFF. The full variable domain, with the rest looked up from reference TRBV9 and TRBJ1-1, is DSGVTQTPKHLITATGQRVTLRCSPRSGDLSVYWYQQSLDQGLQFLIQYYNGEERAKGNILERFSAQQFPDLHSELNLSSLELGDSALYFCASSPRQGRDTEAFFGQGTRLTVV.

In its sample, this clonotype was seen a few times. The chain combines TRBV12-3 or TRBV12-4 with TRBJ1-3; no firm D call. With 3 bases removed from V and 0 bases from J, the gap between germline ends came to 15 bases. The CDR3 extends over 17 amino acids. CDR3 residues: CASSFEKGIASGNTIYF. DNA of the CDR3: TGTGCCAGCAGTTTCGAGAAAGGGATAGCCTCTGGAAACACCATATATTTT.

This clonotype was recorded many times. The chain uses TRBV11-2 and TRBJ2-5; 7 nucleotides align to TRBD1. Germline V gives CDR1 SGHAT, CDR2 FQNNGV. Losses at the gene ends were 5 bases for V and 5 bases for J; bases not matched to a gene: 8. This CDR3 spans 14 amino acids. CDR3 amino acids: CASSHEGQRETQYF. CDR3 bases: TGTGCCAGCAGCCACGAGGGACAGCGGGAGACCCAGTACTTC.

This clonotype was seen a handful of times. The genes are TRBV25-1 and TRBJ2-1; possibly TRBD1 or TRBD2 for D (6 bases each). The germline CDR1 and CDR2 sequences are MGHDK and SYGVNS. The V end lost 6 bases, the J end lost 3 bases, and 12 bases lay between the germline ends. This CDR3 is 14 amino acids long. CDR3 sequence (DNA): TGTGCCAGCAGGGAGGGACACTTCTACAATGAGCAGTTCTTC. Its translation is CASREGHFYNEQFF.

V is TRBV4-2 and J is TRBJ2-7; TRBD1 matches 7 bases. The CDR3 extends over 13 amino acids. V gave up 1 base and J gave up 6 bases; unmatched junction bases: 3. Germline values: CDR1 LGHNA, CDR2 YNFKEQ. CDR3 protein: CASSQGQGREQYF. CDR3 DNA sequence: TGTGCCAGCAGCCAAGGACAGGGTCGCGAGCAGTACTTC.

This clonotype was counted a few times. The chain recombines TRBV12-3 or TRBV12-4 with TRBJ2-7; D not certain. The CDR3 has 13 amino acids. Trimming removed 2 bases at V and 7 bases at J, with 12 bases between. The CDR3 DNA reads as TGTGCCAGCAGTTTATCTGCCGGCCAGGAGCAGTACTTC. The encoded protein is CASSLSAGQEQYF.

This clonotype was counted a few times. Compared with germline, one end of the junction differs, possibly owing to a read error. The CDR3 DNA sequence: TGTAGCGTTGATGGCTACACCTTC. Its translation: CSVDGYTF. The rearrangement uses TRBV29-1 and TRBJ1-2; D not resolved. This CDR3 region has 8 residues. Germline V lookup: CDR1 SQVTM, CDR2 ANQGSEA.

This chain uses TRBV6-2 or TRBV6-3 with TRBJ2-5, with D perhaps TRBD1 or TRBD2 (5 bases each). Trimming took off 0 bases at V and 2 bases at J, with 10 bases between the two ends. Germline CDR1 is MNHEY and CDR2 is SVGEGT. CDR3 length: 15 amino acids. Here the CDR3 DNA reads TGTGCCAGCAGTTACTCGCCCAGGGAGCAAGAGACCCAGTACTTC. The encoded protein is CASSYSPREQETQYF.

This clonotype was seen a handful of times. The V gene is TRBV6-2 or TRBV6-3, the J gene TRBJ2-1; no clear D. Germline CDR1 and CDR2: MNHEY and SVGEGT. The CDR3 length is 17 residues. Trimming cost V 0 bases and J 0 bases, with 12 bases left between them. Here the CDR3 reads CASSYSTNPYSYNEQFF. In nucleotides, the CDR3 is TGTGCCAGCAGTTACTCGACAAACCCATACTCCTACAATGAGCAGTTCTTC.

This chain uses TRBV7-9 with TRBJ1-2; TRBD1 is a possible D gene (5 bases). V lost 0 bases and J 8 bases, leaving 10 bases between the germline ends. Per germline, CDR1 SEHNR and CDR2 FQNEAQ (reference sequence). The CDR3 has 13 amino acids. The CDR3 DNA reads as TGTGCCAGCAGCTTAGCCCCTCAGGGAGGCTACACCTTC. As protein: CASSLAPQGGYTF.

This clonotype came up a few times. The CDR3 here is CASSESRLYNEQFF. CDR3 bases: TGTGCCAGCTCTGAGTCACGGCTATACAATGAGCAGTTCTTC. The J gene is TRBJ2-1, the V gene TRBV6-6; D unresolved. The CDR3 covers 14 residues. Trimming left V 8 bases short and J 4 bases short, with 15 bases between. CDR1 is MNHNY, CDR2 SVGAGI, per germline (reference sequence).

A few counts support this clonotype. The chain links TRBV7-2 to TRBJ2-7; weak D call: TRBD2 (5 bases). The CDR3 runs to 13 residues. The V and J ends lost 0 bases and 4 bases respectively, with 7 bases between them. From germline, CDR1 is SGHTA and CDR2 FQGNSA. Here the CDR3 reads CASSLARGYEQYF. In nucleotides, the CDR3 is TGTGCCAGCAGCTTAGCGAGAGGGTACGAGCAGTACTTC.

This clonotype was observed many times. The chain carries TRBV18 and TRBJ1-1, with D uncertain. From germline, CDR1 is KGHSH and CDR2 LQKENI. Trimming removed 3 bases at V and 1 base at J, with 12 bases between. This CDR3 has 15 residues. The CDR3 bases are TGTGCCAGCTCACCCGAAGGGTGGGAGAACACTGAAGCTTTCTTT. Protein product: CASSPEGWENTEAFF.

This clonotype was recorded a few times. The chain carries TRBV29-1 and TRBJ2-7; 7 positions agree with TRBD2. The ends lost 4 bases at V and 1 base at J; junction bases unmatched: 10. CDR1 and CDR2 (germline): SQVTM, ANQGSEA. This CDR3 comprises 15 residues. CDR3 sequence (DNA): TGCAGCGTTGGTTTTAGCGGGTCGATTTCCTACGAGCAGTACTTC. Its protein product is CSVGFSGSISYEQYF.

This clonotype was counted ten times or more. V gene TRBV5-1 combines with J gene TRBJ1-5; no clear D gene. V shed 1 base and J shed 7 bases, with 12 bases lying between them. The length of the CDR3 is 14 residues. Germline-derived CDR1 and CDR2 are SGHRS and YFSETQ. The CDR3 region is CASSLLGGEQPQHF. CDR3 sequence (DNA): TGCGCCAGCAGCTTGTTGGGCGGGGAACAGCCCCAGCATTTT.

The rearrangement links TRBV3-1 to TRBJ2-2; 8 nucleotides match TRBD2. CDR1 is LGHDT and CDR2 is YNNKEL in the germline V gene (reference sequence). V dropped 6 bases and J dropped 0; count of bases not matched to a gene: 9. This CDR3 has 17 residues. DNA of the CDR3: TGTGCCAGCAGTCCGGGGGGGCCGAAGCCGAACACCGGGGAGCTGTTTTTT. As protein: CASSPGGPKPNTGELFF.

This clonotype was detected a few times. CDR3 nucleotides: TGTGCCAGCAGCCCCTGGGTCAGGGGATATGCAACTAATGAAAAACTGTTTTTT. It yields the protein CASSPWVRGYATNEKLFF. The rearrangement joins TRBV11-2 to TRBJ1-4; weak D call: TRBD1 (6 bases). Per germline, CDR1 SGHAT and CDR2 FQNNGV. Trimming took 5 bases from V and 0 from J, leaving 19 bases between them. The CDR3 consists of 18 residues.

This clonotype was found many times. The CDR3 sequence: CASSTGGTNLQYF. DNA for the CDR3: TGTGCCAGCAGCACGGGGGGGACTAACCTTCAGTATTTT. This chain connects TRBV6-1 to TRBJ2-3; 8 nucleotides match TRBD2. Germline-derived CDR1 and CDR2 are MNHNS and SASEGT. The CDR3 contains 13 residues. V was clipped by 6 bases and J by 12 bases; unmatched bases: 11.

This chain links TRBV20-1 with TRBJ1-1; tentative D call: TRBD1 (6 bases). This CDR3 contains 11 residues. The V gene lost 6 bases and the J gene lost 6 bases, with 11 bases spanning the gap. Germline lookup yields CDR1 DFQATT and CDR2 SNEGSKA (reference sequence). CDR3 nucleotide sequence: TGCAGTGCAAAAGACAGGTCTGAAGCTTTCTTT. The encoded protein is CSAKDRSEAFF.

This clonotype appeared a few times. The J gene is TRBJ1-3, the V gene TRBV29-1; the match to TRBD1 covers 7 bases. This CDR3 is 15 amino acids long. V lost 7 bases to trimming and J lost 4 bases; unmatched junction nucleotides: 13. Germline V gene lookup returns CDR1 SQVTM and CDR2 ANQGSEA. The CDR3 here is CSALPRGTEGNTIYF. CDR3 in DNA: TGCAGCGCCCTACCCCGAGGGACAGAAGGAAACACCATATATTTT.

The chain recombines TRBV11-2 with TRBJ1-4; D perhaps matches TRBD1 (6 bases). Trimming removed 6 bases from V and 8 bases from J, with 19 bases in between. CDR3 length: 15 amino acids. From germline, CDR1 is SGHAT and CDR2 FQNNGV. The CDR3 nucleotides are TGTGCCAGCAGTTCCGGACGCATAGGGGGAGAAAAACTGTTTTTT. Encoded protein: CASSSGRIGGEKLFF.

There are many counts of this clonotype. This chain uses TRBV27 with TRBJ2-7, with TRBD1 identical over 10 bases. From germline, CDR1 is MNHEY and CDR2 SMNVEV (reference sequence). The V gene end was trimmed by 1 base and the J gene end by 4 bases; junction bases not matched to a gene: 4. This CDR3 is built from 15 residues. CDR3 DNA: TGTGCCAGCAGTTTATGGGGGACAGGGGATTACGAGCAGTACTTC. Protein sequence: CASSLWGTGDYEQYF.

The V and J genes are TRBV30 and TRBJ2-4; D call uncertain. Germline V gene lookup returns CDR1 GTSNPN and CDR2 SVGIG (reference sequence). CDR3 length: 11 amino acids. Deletions cut 5 bases from V and 11 bases from J, with 13 bases between. The DNA for the CDR3 is TGTGCCTGGGGGAATGAGGTTCTTCAGTACTTC. Translating gives CAWGNEVLQYF.